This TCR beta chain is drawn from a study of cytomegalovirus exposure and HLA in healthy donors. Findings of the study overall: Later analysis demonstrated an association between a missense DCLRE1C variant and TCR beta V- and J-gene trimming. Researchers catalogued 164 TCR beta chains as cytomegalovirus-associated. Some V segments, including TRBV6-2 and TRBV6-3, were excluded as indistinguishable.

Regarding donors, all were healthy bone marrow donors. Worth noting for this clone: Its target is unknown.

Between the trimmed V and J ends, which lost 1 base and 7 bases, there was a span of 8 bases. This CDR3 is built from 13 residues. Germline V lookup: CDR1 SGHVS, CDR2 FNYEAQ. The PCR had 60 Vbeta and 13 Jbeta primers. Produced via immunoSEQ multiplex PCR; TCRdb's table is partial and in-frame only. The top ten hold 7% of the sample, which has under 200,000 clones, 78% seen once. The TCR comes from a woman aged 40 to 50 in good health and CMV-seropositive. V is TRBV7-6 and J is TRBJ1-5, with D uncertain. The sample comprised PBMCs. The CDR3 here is CASSLDEGQPQHF. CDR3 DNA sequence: TGTGCCAGCAGCTTAGACGAGGGCCAGCCCCAGCATTTT.